One and the same sample provided the 31 T cell receptor beta chains below, sequenced in a study of spatial heterogeneity in lung cancer. Time point indicated: sample taken at primary tumor resection. Unsorted whole RNA samples from tumor, nontumor lung or frozen PBMC were sequenced. TCRdb re-called the 5' RACE reads through MiXCR, storing one row per CDR3 protein. This repertoire shows 30,000 or so distinct CDR3 sequences, 7.5% to 9.5% found once; its top ten account for 36%. Specimen: PBMCs, collected at surgery. These TCRs come from a female donor with early-stage non-small cell lung cancer.

At least ten counts were recorded for this clonotype. The CDR3 DNA reads TGTGCCAGCAGCTTTGGCTCTGGAAACACCATATATTTT. This sequence encodes CASSFGSGNTIYF. The chain links TRBV7-2 to TRBJ1-3, with D hard to call. This CDR3 comprises 13 residues. With 3 bases removed from V and 0 bases from J, the gap between germline ends came to 3 bases. The germline V gene encodes CDR1 SGHTA and CDR2 FQGNSA.

This clonotype was counted a few times. The chain couples TRBV27 to TRBJ2-3; 8 positions match TRBD2. The V gene's germline CDR1 is MNHEY and CDR2 SMNVEV (reference sequence). V lost 4 bases to trimming and J lost 0 bases; unmatched junction nucleotides: 9. This CDR3 has 17 amino acids. The CDR3 DNA is TGTGCCAGCAGTTCAATCCGACTAGCGTCTAGCACAGATACGCAGTATTTT. Translation gives CASSSIRLASSTDTQYF.

This clonotype occurred many times. V and J are TRBV10-1 and TRBJ2-1; 11 bases are a match to TRBD2. Germline CDR1 WNHNN, CDR2 SYGVQD (reference sequence). Unmatched junction bases numbered 3, after V lost 4 bases and J lost 7 bases. The CDR3 length is 14 residues. CDR3 sequence: CASSVTSGKNEQFF. The CDR3 DNA follows: TGCGCCAGCAGTGTGACTAGCGGGAAAAATGAGCAGTTCTTC.

This clonotype was observed a handful of times. The CDR3 here is CASSVLAGVLGELFF. CDR3 in DNA: TGTGCCAGCAGCGTCCTGGCGGGAGTTCTCGGGGAGCTGTTTTTT. The gene calls are TRBV9 and TRBJ2-2; 7 bases match TRBD2. J was trimmed by 7 bases and V by 2 bases; bases with no gene match: 8. CDR3 size: 15 residues. CDR1 SGDLS and CDR2 YYNGEE come from the germline V gene.

Many counts were recorded for this clonotype. The V gene is TRBV7-3, the J gene TRBJ2-6; 10 bases agree with TRBD2. V was pared by 1 base and J by 0 bases, with 12 bases of the junction left unmatched. The CDR3 totals 21 residues. Germline CDR1 and CDR2: SGHTA and FQGTGA. CDR3: CASSLRAASEREGSGANVLTF. As DNA, the CDR3 is TGTGCCAGCAGCTTAAGAGCGGCATCGGAGCGGGAGGGCTCTGGGGCCAACGTCCTGACTTTC.

This clonotype has ten or more counts. The chain is built from TRBV7-9 and TRBJ2-3; no definite D call. V lost 0 bases to trimming and J lost 6 bases, with 13 bases between them. Germline V gene sequence: CDR1 SEHNR, CDR2 FQNEAQ (reference sequence). CDR3 size: 15 residues. The CDR3 DNA reads as TGTGCCAGCAGCTTAGCGAGCTTGGATACGGATACGCAGTATTTT. It translates to CASSLASLDTDTQYF.

This clonotype was recorded a few times. The chain uses TRBV7-9 and TRBJ2-1, with 7 bases identical to TRBD2. The CDR3 spans 15 residues. Germline trimming cut 6 bases from V and 7 bases from J; bases unmatched to any gene: 12. Per the germline V gene, CDR1 is SEHNR and CDR2 is FQNEAQ (reference sequence). The CDR3 loop reads CASRSSGAQINEQFF. DNA for the CDR3: TGTGCCAGCAGGTCCAGCGGGGCCCAAATTAATGAGCAGTTCTTC.

This clonotype was counted at least ten times. This CDR3 is CASSSVFKPEQFF. CDR3 sequence (DNA): TGTGCCAGCAGCTCGGTCTTTAAGCCAGAGCAGTTCTTC. The genes are TRBV5-5 and TRBJ2-1; D not resolved. Germline V gene sequence: CDR1 SGHKS, CDR2 YYEKEE (reference sequence). V lost 3 bases and J 10 bases, leaving 14 bases between the germline ends. This CDR3 region has 13 residues.

This clonotype was counted many times. The chain has TRBV4-1 and TRBJ2-4; the D is unclear. Germline-derived CDR1 and CDR2 are MGHRA and YSYEKL. This CDR3 is 11 amino acids long. With 0 bases removed from V and 10 bases from J, the gap between germline ends came to 4 bases. CDR3 DNA: TGCGCCAGCAGCCAAGAAGGAATTCAGTACTTC. Its translation is CASSQEGIQYF.

J is TRBJ2-2 and V is TRBV12-3 or TRBV12-4; D unresolved. The CDR3 contains 13 residues. The ends were cut back, 6 bases at V and 3 bases at J, with 8 bases in the middle. CDR3 bases: TGTGCCAGCAGCTTCCAGTACACCGGGGAGCTGTTTTTT. Protein sequence: CASSFQYTGELFF.

This clonotype showed up many times. V and J are TRBV14 and TRBJ2-3; 13 positions agree with TRBD2. V gave up 4 bases and J gave up 6 bases; unmatched junction bases: 13. The germline CDR1 and CDR2 sequences are SGHDN and FVKESK. This CDR3 comprises 18 residues. The CDR3 nucleotides are TGTGCCAGCAGCCTCGAATCAGGACTAGCGGGAGTATCTGATACGCAGTATTTT. Translated: CASSLESGLAGVSDTQYF.

This clonotype was picked up many times. This chain connects TRBV7-2 to TRBJ2-2; TRBD2 matches at 11 bases. V was clipped by 1 base and J by 6 bases; unmatched bases: 7. Germline assignment: CDR1 SGHTA and CDR2 FQGNSA. The CDR3 runs to 17 residues. CDR3 bases: TGTGCCAGCAGCTTAGGGGCCCTAGCGGGAGGCGCCGGGGAGCTGTTTTTT. Translated: CASSLGALAGGAGELFF.

This clonotype occurred many times. V usage is TRBV12-3 or TRBV12-4 and J usage is TRBJ1-2; no firm D call. CDR3 length equals 13 residues. V lost 5 bases and J lost 2, with 9 bases in between. DNA for the CDR3: TGTGCCAGCAGTCTCGACGGGAACTATGGCTACACCTTC. It yields the protein CASSLDGNYGYTF.

This clonotype was counted a few times. The J gene is TRBJ2-7, the V gene TRBV7-2; no clear D. Germline V gives CDR1 SGHTA, CDR2 FQGNSA. The CDR3 is made up of 14 amino acids. V lost 2 bases and J lost 1, with 9 bases in between. DNA of the CDR3: TGTGCCAGCAGCTTATTCGATAGTTCCTACGAGCAGTACTTC. Translated: CASSLFDSSYEQYF.

The chain couples TRBV27 to TRBJ2-1, with D perhaps TRBD2 (5 bases). V gave up 2 bases and J gave up 2 bases, with 10 bases separating them. Germline V gene lookup returns CDR1 MNHEY and CDR2 SMNVEV (reference sequence). This CDR3 spans 15 amino acids. The CDR3 here is CASSLRESPYNEQFF. The DNA for the CDR3 is TGTGCCAGCAGTTTAAGGGAGTCACCCTACAATGAGCAGTTCTTC.

In this sample, this clonotype turned up a few times. J is TRBJ1-5 and V is TRBV11-3; no definite D call. CDR3 length: 13 amino acids. CDR1 SGHNT and CDR2 YENEEA come from the germline V gene. Trimming stripped 0 bases from V and 3 bases from J, with 3 bases between. CDR3: CASSLENNQPQHF. In nucleotides, the CDR3 is TGTGCCAGCAGCTTAGAGAACAATCAGCCCCAGCATTTT.

This clonotype occurred many times. The V gene is TRBV28, the J gene TRBJ2-7; D uncertain. Between the trimmed V and J ends, which lost 1 base and 1 base, there was a span of 11 bases. Germline loops: CDR1 MDHEN, CDR2 SYDVKM. The CDR3 has 15 amino acids. CDR3 sequence reads: CASSLLPTDSYEQYF. As DNA, the CDR3 is TGTGCCAGCAGTTTATTACCTACGGATTCCTACGAGCAGTACTTC.

In its sample, this clonotype was seen many times. This chain joins TRBV6-6 and TRBJ1-2; D might be TRBD1 (5 bases). The CDR3 has 12 residues. In germline, CDR1 is MNHNY, CDR2 SVGAGI (reference sequence). V shed 7 bases and J shed 4 bases, with 10 bases lying between them. The CDR3 sequence is CASTRALYGYTF. The CDR3 nucleotides read TGTGCCAGCACCAGGGCGCTCTATGGCTACACCTTC.

This clonotype was recorded many times. The rearrangement links TRBV5-1 to TRBJ2-1; 10 bases line up with TRBD2. Germline trimming cut 2 bases from V and 6 bases from J; bases unmatched to any gene: 11. CDR1 is SGHRS and CDR2 is YFSETQ in the germline V gene. The CDR3 runs to 17 residues. The CDR3 loop is CASSFSSGRALGNEQFF. CDR3 in DNA: TGCGCCAGCAGCTTTTCCAGCGGGAGGGCCCTCGGCAATGAGCAGTTCTTC.

In this sample, this clonotype turned up many times. This sequence joins TRBV10-3 and TRBJ2-7; TRBD1 matches 9 bases. V gave up 3 bases and J gave up 3 bases; unmatched junction bases: 6. Germline CDR1 and CDR2: ENHRY and SYGVKD. This CDR3 has 15 amino acids. The CDR3 DNA reads as TGTGCCATCAGTGATGAGGGACAGGGCCGCTACGAGCAGTACTTC. It is translated as CAISDEGQGRYEQYF.

The CDR3 spells CASSSSKGQRYYNEQFF. DNA of the CDR3: TGTGCCAGCAGCTCCTCGAAAGGTCAGCGGTACTACAATGAGCAGTTCTTC. The genes are TRBV7-2 and TRBJ2-1, with a weak D call TRBD2 (5 bases). The germline CDR1 and CDR2 sequences are SGHTA and FQGNSA. The V end was cut by 4 bases, the J end by 3 bases, with 19 bases between. This CDR3 region has 17 residues.

The rearrangement uses TRBV7-2 and TRBJ1-6, with unresolved D. The CDR3 has 17 amino acids. V shed 2 bases and J shed 4 bases, with 15 bases lying between them. CDR1 SGHTA and CDR2 FQGNSA come from the germline V gene. The CDR3 here is CASSLFSLRPYNSPLHF. CDR3 DNA: TGTGCCAGCAGCTTATTTTCCCTGAGGCCTTATAATTCACCCCTCCACTTT.

This clonotype has a count of ten or more. The chain carries TRBV9 and TRBJ2-7; 10 bases map to TRBD2. J gave up 3 bases and V 0 bases, and 3 bases lay outside the gene matches. The CDR3 extends over 15 amino acids. The V gene's germline CDR1 is SGDLS and CDR2 YYNGEE. Here the CDR3 reads CASSVAGLANYEQYF. CDR3 DNA sequence: TGTGCCAGCAGCGTAGCGGGACTAGCGAACTACGAGCAGTACTTC.

This clonotype has a count of ten or more. V and J are TRBV12-3 or TRBV12-4 and TRBJ2-7; possible D gene TRBD2, 5 bases. CDR3 length: 13 residues. Trimming took 3 bases from V and 3 from J, leaving 9 bases between them. The CDR3: CASSFSGNYEQYF. DNA of the CDR3: TGTGCCAGCAGTTTCTCGGGGAACTACGAGCAGTACTTC.

The sample holds many counts of this clonotype. DNA of the CDR3: TGTGCCAGCAGCCTGGGACTAGCGGGAGCCGGGGGGACCCAGTACTTC. It encodes CASSLGLAGAGGTQYF. The chain recombines TRBV11-1 with TRBJ2-5; 14 bases are a match to TRBD2. The germline V gene has CDR1 SGHAT and CDR2 FQDESV (reference sequence). With 5 bases clipped from V and 7 bases from J, the junction kept 9 bases outside the gene matches. CDR3 size: 16 residues.

The V gene is TRBV6-2 or TRBV6-3, the J gene TRBJ2-7; D may be TRBD2 (5 bases). In germline, CDR1 is MNHEY, CDR2 SVGEGT. Between the trimmed V and J ends, which lost 0 bases and 4 bases, there was a span of 13 bases. This CDR3 has 15 amino acids. The CDR3, as DNA: TGTGCCAGCAGTTACTCTCAGGACTCTCCGTACGAGCAGTACGTC. It yields the protein CASSYSQDSPYEQYV.

This rearrangement joins TRBV12-3 or TRBV12-4 to TRBJ2-1, with TRBD1 identical over 10 bases. Unmatched junction bases numbered 14, after V lost 0 bases and J lost 3 bases. The CDR3 is 20 amino acids. In nucleotides, the CDR3 is TGTGCCAGCAGTTTAGCGTGGACAGGGGGGGACCAGAGCTACTACAATGAGCAGTTCTTC. Amino acids: CASSLAWTGGDQSYYNEQFF.

This clonotype has a count of ten or more. V gene TRBV6-2 or TRBV6-3 combines with J gene TRBJ2-1, with 14 positions matching TRBD2. The ends lost 3 bases at V and 7 bases at J; junction bases unmatched: 11. Germline lookup yields CDR1 MNHEY and CDR2 SVGEGT. The CDR3 consists of 18 residues. In nucleotides, the CDR3 is TGTGCCAGCAGTTATCTCGGGACTAGCGGGAGAAGAACGAATGAGCAGTTCTTC. Translation gives CASSYLGTSGRRTNEQFF.

V is TRBV15 and J is TRBJ2-1; a weak D match, TRBD2 (5 bases). Per germline, CDR1 LNHNV and CDR2 YYDKDF (reference sequence). This CDR3 has 15 amino acids. With 0 bases removed from V and 6 bases from J, the gap between germline ends came to 12 bases. The chain's CDR3 is CATSRDPARGNEQFF. CDR3 DNA: TGTGCCACCAGCAGAGATCCAGCACGGGGCAATGAGCAGTTCTTC.

There are many counts of this clonotype. The chain employs TRBV6-4 and TRBJ1-1, with D unresolved. CDR1 and CDR2 (germline): MRHNA, SNTAGT. V was shortened by 6 bases and J by 1 base, with 9 bases between the two germline ends. The CDR3 runs 13 residues. The CDR3 region is CASSTGPNTEAFF. The CDR3 DNA reads TGTGCCAGCAGCACCGGGCCGAACACTGAAGCTTTCTTT.

The rearrangement uses TRBV4-1 and TRBJ2-2, with TRBD2 matching over 12 bases. This CDR3 contains 17 residues. J was trimmed by 5 bases and V by 3 bases; bases with no gene match: 7. CDR1 MGHRA and CDR2 YSYEKL come from the germline V gene. The DNA of the CDR3 is TGCGCCAGCAGCCAGAAGACTAGCGGGAGTGGAACCGGGGAGCTGTTTTTT. This codes for CASSQKTSGSGTGELFF.